This T cell receptor (beta chain) derives from a study of beta chain features in type 1 diabetes. Study in general: The patient and healthy donor groups were comparable for age, gender and cell yields.

As every portion of the isolated RNA was reverse transcribed, the sequencing read expressed TCRB transcripts. Assay: immunoSEQ multiplex PCR; the TCRdb copy retains only in-frame clones and omits some. The sample lists 640,000 or so clones; around an eighth were seen once. Note on this clone: Its target is unknown.

CD45RO/CCR7/CD25/CD127/CD95/CD27 sorting isolated CD4+ naive, central memory, regulatory and stem cell-like memory cells. Whole-study findings and limits: Cells expressing TCR highly could be over-represented by cDNA sequencing. Lower insertion and higher deletion counts appeared at VDJ junctions in type 1 diabetes patients. Within each of all four CD4+ subsets, Type 1 diabetes patients had TCRB CDR3s that were moderately but significantly shorter.

Trimming pared 3 bases from V and 2 bases from J, leaving 16 bases between. Germline-derived CDR1 and CDR2 are SGHDN and FVKESK. There are 16 residues in the CDR3. The source of this sequence is a young man with type 1 diabetes. The sequenced sample consisted of naive CD4+ T cells from blood. The chain links TRBV14 to TRBJ1-2, with unresolved D. CDR3 in amino acids: CASSHFGSGNNYGYTF. CDR3 sequence (DNA): TGTGCCAGCAGCCATTTTGGGTCGGGTAACAACTATGGCTACACCTTC.